The T cell receptor beta chain described here comes from a study of T-cell memory formation after mild COVID-19. Study background: TCR clusters largely stayed donor specific. Study conclusions and caveats: Within pre-infection memory, some responding clones were found, suggesting cross-reactive memory joined.

5'RACE primed at constant segments yielded TCR alpha and TCR beta cDNA libraries bearing sample barcodes and UMIs. From the 5' RACE reads, TCRdb called clonotypes with MiXCR, one entry per CDR3 protein. The sample holds 250,000 or so distinct CDR3 sequences, more than 15% seen once. As to this clonotype: Its antigen is unknown.

The germline V gene has CDR1 MNHEY and CDR2 SVGEGT. V was pared by 5 bases and J by 3 bases, with 13 bases between. CDR3 length equals 14 residues. This chain joins TRBV6-2 or TRBV6-3 and TRBJ1-1; D is ambiguous. The source is a young man who had mild COVID-19 (a few samples of this study predate the infection). Cell type and time point are not known. Sequencing was performed on PBMCs or a T cell subset sorted from them (not recorded which). The CDR3 loop reads CASSTGWWDTEAFF. CDR3 sequence (DNA): TGTGCCAGCAGTACCGGGTGGTGGGACACTGAAGCTTTCTTT.